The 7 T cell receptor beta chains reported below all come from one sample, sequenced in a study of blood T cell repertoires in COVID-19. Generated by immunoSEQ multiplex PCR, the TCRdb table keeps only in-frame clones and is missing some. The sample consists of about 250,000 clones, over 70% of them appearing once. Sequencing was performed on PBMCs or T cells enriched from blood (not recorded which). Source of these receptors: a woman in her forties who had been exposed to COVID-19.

The CDR3 sequence: CSVWTGGYGYTF. In nucleotides, the CDR3 is TGCAGCGTATGGACAGGGGGCTATGGCTACACCTTC. The chain joins TRBV29-1 to TRBJ1-2; TRBD1 matches at 10 bases. This CDR3 is 12 amino acids long. In germline, CDR1 is SQVTM, CDR2 ANQGSEA. V trimming: 6 bases; J trimming: 4 bases; junction bases outside the gene matches: 2.

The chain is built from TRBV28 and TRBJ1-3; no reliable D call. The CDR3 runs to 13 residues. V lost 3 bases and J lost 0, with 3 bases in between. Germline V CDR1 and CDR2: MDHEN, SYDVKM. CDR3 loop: CASSFGSGNTIYF. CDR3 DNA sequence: TGTGCCAGCAGTTTCGGCTCTGGAAACACCATATATTTT.

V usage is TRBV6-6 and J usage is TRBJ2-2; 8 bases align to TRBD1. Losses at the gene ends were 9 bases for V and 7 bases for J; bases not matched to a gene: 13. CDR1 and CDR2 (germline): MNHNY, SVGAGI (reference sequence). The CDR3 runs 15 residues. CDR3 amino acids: CASAGGVEVIGELFF. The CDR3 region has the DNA TGTGCCAGTGCAGGGGGCGTCGAGGTGATCGGGGAGCTGTTTTTT.

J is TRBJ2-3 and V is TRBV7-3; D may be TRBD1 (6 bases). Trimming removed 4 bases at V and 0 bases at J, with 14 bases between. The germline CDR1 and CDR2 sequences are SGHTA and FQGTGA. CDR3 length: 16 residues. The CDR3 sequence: CASSSLQGKSTDTQYF. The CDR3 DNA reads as TGTGCCAGCAGCTCATTACAGGGTAAGAGCACAGATACGCAGTATTTT.

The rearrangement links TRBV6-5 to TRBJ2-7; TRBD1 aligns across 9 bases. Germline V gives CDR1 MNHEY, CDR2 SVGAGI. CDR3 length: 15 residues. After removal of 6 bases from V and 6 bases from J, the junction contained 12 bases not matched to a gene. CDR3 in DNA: TGTGCCAGCAGGGCCCCGGGACAGGGAACGTTCGAGCAGTACTTC. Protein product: CASRAPGQGTFEQYF.

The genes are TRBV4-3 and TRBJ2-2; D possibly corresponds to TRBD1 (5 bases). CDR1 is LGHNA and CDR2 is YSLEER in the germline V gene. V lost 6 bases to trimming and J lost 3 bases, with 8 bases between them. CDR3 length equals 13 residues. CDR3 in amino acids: CASSSRDTGELFF. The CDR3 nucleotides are TGCGCCAGCAGTAGCAGGGACACCGGGGAGCTGTTTTTT.

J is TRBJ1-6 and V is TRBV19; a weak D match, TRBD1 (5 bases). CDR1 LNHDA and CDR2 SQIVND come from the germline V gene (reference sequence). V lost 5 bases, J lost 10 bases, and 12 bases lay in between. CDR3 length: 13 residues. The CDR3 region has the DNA TGTGCCAGTAGTTGGGCCCGGGGGTCACCCCTCCACTTT. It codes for CASSWARGSPLHF.